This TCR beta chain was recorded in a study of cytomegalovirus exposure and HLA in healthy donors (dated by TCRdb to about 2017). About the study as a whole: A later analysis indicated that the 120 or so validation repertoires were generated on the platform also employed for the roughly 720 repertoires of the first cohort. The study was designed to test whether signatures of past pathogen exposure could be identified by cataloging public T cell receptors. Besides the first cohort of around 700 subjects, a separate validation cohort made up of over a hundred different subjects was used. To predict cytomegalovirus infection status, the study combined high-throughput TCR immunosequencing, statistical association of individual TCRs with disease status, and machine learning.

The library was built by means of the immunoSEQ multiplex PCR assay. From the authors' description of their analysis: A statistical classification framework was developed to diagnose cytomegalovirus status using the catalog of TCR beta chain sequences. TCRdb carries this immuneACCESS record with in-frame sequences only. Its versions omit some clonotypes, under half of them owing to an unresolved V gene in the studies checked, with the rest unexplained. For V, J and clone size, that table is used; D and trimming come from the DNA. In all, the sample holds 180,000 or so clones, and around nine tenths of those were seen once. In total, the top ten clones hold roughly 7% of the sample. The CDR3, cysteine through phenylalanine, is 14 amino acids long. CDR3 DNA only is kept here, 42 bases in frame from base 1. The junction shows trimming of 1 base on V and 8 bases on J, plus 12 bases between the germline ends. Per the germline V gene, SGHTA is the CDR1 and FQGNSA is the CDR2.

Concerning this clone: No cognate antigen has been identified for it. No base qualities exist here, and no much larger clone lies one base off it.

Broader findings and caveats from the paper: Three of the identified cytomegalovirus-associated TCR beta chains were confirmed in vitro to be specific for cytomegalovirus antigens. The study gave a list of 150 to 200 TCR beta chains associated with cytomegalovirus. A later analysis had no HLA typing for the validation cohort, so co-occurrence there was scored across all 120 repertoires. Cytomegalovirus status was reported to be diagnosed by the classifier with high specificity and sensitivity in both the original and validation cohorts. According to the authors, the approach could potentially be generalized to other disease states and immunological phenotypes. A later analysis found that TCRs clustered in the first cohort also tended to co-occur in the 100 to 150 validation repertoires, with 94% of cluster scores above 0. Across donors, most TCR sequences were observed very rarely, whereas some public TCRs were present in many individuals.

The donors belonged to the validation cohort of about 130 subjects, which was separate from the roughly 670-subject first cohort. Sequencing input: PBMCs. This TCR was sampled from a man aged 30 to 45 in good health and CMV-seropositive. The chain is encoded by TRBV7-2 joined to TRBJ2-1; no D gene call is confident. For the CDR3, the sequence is CASSLEASFYEQFF. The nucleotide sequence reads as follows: TGTGCCAGCAGCTTAGAGGCGTCTTTTTATGAGCAGTTCTTC. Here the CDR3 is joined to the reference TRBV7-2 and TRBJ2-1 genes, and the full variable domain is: GAGVSQSPSNKVTEKGKDVELRCDPISGHTALYWYRQSLGQGLEFLIYFQGNSAPDKSGLPSDRFSAERTGGSVSTLTIQRTQQEDSAVYLCASSLEASFYEQFFGPGTRLTVL.